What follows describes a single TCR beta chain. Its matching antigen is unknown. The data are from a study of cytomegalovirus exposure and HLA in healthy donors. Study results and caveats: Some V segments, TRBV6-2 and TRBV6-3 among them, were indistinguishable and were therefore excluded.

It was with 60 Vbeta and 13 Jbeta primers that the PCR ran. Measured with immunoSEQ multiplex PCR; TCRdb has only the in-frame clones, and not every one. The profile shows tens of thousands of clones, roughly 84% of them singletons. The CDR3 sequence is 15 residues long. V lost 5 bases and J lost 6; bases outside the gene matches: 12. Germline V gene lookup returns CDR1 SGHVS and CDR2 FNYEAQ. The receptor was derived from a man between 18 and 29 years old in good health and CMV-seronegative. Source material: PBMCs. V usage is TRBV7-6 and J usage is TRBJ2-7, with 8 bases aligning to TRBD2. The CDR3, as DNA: TGTGCCAGCAGCCTCAGAACTAGCGGTTCCGGCGAGCAGTACTTC. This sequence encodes CASSLRTSGSGEQYF.